The T cell receptor beta chain under discussion was sequenced for a study of shared clonotypes between healthy human individuals. Sorted-subset replicate PCR reactions were performed with around 210 ng DNA, corresponding to tens of thousands of T cell genomes. Some clones are missing from TCRdb's copy, which holds only in-frame ones; the method was immunoSEQ multiplex PCR. The repertoire holds roughly 1,600,000 clones, with approximately 98.5% as singletons. Donors were healthy HIV-negative adults without recently reported acute infections or vaccinations. Donors comprised only Caucasian adults living in Nashville, Tennessee. Investigators divided CD4+ cells into CD45RA+ naive and CD45RA-negative memory subsets. The V gene's germline CDR1 is SGDLS and CDR2 YYNGEE. The CDR3 consists of 15 residues. V lost 3 bases, J lost 8 bases, and 18 bases lay in between.

The clonotype comes from a man aged 30 to 45 in good health. The J gene is TRBJ2-1, the V gene TRBV9; possibly TRBD1 for D (6 bases). Sequenced input: naive CD4+ T cells sorted from blood. Subset given: CD45RA+ positively selected. As DNA, the CDR3 is TGTGCCAGCAGCGCCACCCTACAGGGTTTCGATGAGCAGTTCTTC. Residues: CASSATLQGFDEQFF.